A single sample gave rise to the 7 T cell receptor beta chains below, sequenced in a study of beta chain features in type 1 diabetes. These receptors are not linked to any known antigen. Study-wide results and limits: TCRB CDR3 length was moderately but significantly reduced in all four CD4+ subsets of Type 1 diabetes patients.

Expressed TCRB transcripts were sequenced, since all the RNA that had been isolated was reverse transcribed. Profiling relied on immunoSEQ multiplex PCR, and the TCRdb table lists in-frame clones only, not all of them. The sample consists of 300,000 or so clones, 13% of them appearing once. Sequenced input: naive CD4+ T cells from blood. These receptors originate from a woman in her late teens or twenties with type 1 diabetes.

CDR3 in amino acids: CASSFRREYHEQYF. Here the CDR3 DNA reads TGTGCCAGCAGTTTCCGGCGGGAGTACCACGAGCAGTACTTC. The chain carries TRBV27 and TRBJ2-7; 7 positions agree with TRBD2. Germline CDR1 MNHEY, CDR2 SMNVEV (reference sequence). With V trimmed by 3 bases and J by 5 bases, 7 bases remained unmatched. The CDR3 is made up of 14 amino acids.

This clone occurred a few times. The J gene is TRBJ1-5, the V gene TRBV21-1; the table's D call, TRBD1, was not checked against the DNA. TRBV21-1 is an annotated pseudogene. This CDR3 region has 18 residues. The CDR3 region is CASSAVAGGHDRSQPQHF. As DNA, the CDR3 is TGTGCCAGCAGCGCGGTGGCAGGGGGCCATGATAGGAGTCAGCCCCAGCATTTT.

CDR3 amino acids: CSARSWGQGYNEQFF. As DNA, the CDR3 is TGCAGCGCCCGGTCATGGGGACAGGGGTACAATGAGCAGTTCTTC. The chain uses TRBV29-1 and TRBJ2-1; 10 positions match TRBD1. The CDR3 extends over 15 amino acids. Germline assignment: CDR1 SQVTM and CDR2 ANQGSEA. V dropped 7 bases and J dropped 4; count of bases not matched to a gene: 10.

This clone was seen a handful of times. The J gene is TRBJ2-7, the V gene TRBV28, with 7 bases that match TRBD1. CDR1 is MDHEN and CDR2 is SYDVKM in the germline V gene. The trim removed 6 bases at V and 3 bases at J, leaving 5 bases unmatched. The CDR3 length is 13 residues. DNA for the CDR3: TGTGCCAGCAGCCGGGGACAGAGCTACGAGCAGTACTTC. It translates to CASSRGQSYEQYF.

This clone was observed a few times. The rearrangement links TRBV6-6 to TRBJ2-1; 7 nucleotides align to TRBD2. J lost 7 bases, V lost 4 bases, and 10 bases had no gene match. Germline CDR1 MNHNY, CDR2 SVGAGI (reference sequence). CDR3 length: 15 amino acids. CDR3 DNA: TGTGCCAGCAGTTCCCCTAGCGGTCCGGAGAATGAGCAGTTCTTC. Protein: CASSSPSGPENEQFF.

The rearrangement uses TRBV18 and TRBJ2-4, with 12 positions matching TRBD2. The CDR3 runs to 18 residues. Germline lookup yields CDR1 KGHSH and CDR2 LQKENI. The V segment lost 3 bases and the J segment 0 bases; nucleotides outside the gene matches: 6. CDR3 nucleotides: TGTGCCAGCTCACCGGGACTAGCGGGTTACCTAGCCAAAAACATTCAGTACTTC. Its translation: CASSPGLAGYLAKNIQYF.

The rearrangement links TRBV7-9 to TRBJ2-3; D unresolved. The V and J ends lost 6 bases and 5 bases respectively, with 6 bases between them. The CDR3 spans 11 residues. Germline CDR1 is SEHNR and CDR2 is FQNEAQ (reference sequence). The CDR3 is CASSYRDTQYF. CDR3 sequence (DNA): TGTGCCAGCAGTTACAGAGATACGCAGTATTTT.